This T cell receptor beta chain is from a study of T cells in Graves' hyperthyroidism and ophthalmopathy. Study conclusions and caveats: Among thyroid clonotypes expanded above 0.001, most also appeared in blood. Ophthalmopathy was predicted by the model a median of approximately 6 months ahead of onset.

The ends were cut back, 1 base at V and 3 bases at J, with 10 bases in the middle. This CDR3 has 15 amino acids. This clonotype came up many times. Its specificity is unknown. RNA transcripts served as the template for amplifying TCR beta CDR3 regions. The HTBI set primed first-round TCR CDR3 RT-PCR. In TCRdb, the multiplex PCR reads were re-called with MiXCR into one record per CDR3 protein. This sample has 450,000 to 700,000 distinct CDR3 sequences, with around 45% found just once. On the basis of clinical symptoms, serum thyroxine and TRAb, thyroid ultrasound and orbital computed tomography, diagnoses were made.

Sequences were obtained from peripheral blood or thyroid tissue (not recorded which). The V gene is TRBV12-3 or TRBV12-4, the J gene TRBJ1-5; D not certain. The TCR comes from a woman between 18 and 30 years old with Graves' hyperthyroidism. The CDR3 loop reads CASSLVLQPNQPQHF. The CDR3 DNA sequence: TGTGCCAGCAGTTTAGTTTTGCAGCCCAATCAGCCCCAGCATTTT.